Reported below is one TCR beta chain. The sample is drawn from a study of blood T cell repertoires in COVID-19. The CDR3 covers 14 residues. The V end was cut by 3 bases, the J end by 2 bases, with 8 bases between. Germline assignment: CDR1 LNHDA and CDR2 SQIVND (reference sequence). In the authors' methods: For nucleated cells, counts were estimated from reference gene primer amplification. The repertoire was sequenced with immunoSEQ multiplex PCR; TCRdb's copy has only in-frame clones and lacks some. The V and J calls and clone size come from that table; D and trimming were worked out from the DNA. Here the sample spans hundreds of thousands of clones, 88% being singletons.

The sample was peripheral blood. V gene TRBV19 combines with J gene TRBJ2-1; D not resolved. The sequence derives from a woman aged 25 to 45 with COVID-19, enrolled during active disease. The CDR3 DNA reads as TGTGCCAGTAGTATCGCAGTTACCTACAATGAGCAGTTCTTC. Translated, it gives CASSIAVTYNEQFF.